Listed below are T cell receptor beta chains from one sample, sequenced in a study of response to subunit inactivated influenza vaccine. TCRdb reprocessed the RT-PCR reads via MiXCR and lists one record per CDR3 protein. The repertoire holds roughly 780,000 distinct CDR3 sequences, with about 18% as singletons. The material sequenced was PBMCs from blood, taken 4 to 6 days after vaccination. These TCRs come from a man aged 45-65 years who received an inactivated influenza vaccine. The CDR3 runs from the conserved cysteine through the conserved F or W. Expanded clones get a size class; other rows say once, few or many, or leave the size out.

j_call,clone_size,v_call,cdr3_aa
TRBJ2-7,.,TRBV4-2,CASSRDAYSGGGYEQYF
TRBJ2-5,.,TRBV5-1,CASSLAGASGVQETQYF
TRBJ1-2,.,TRBV6-5,CASREGDGYTF
TRBJ2-3,.,TRBV7-6,CASRQLAGITDTQYF
TRBJ1-1,.,TRBV6-2/TRBV6-3,CASSDGLEAFF
TRBJ1-1,.,TRBV20-1,CSATRGSTNTEAFF
TRBJ1-1,.,TRBV5-5,CASSAVKRGDTEAFF
TRBJ2-1,.,TRBV11-2,CASSPGTGATSYNEQFF
TRBJ2-1,.,TRBV5-6,CASSLDHGEFF
TRBJ2-3,few,TRBV20-1,CSATSVWRTDTQYF
TRBJ1-2,.,TRBV7-2,CASSFISGRTSPYGYTF
TRBJ2-1,few,TRBV20-1,CSARYSMTSGSHNEQFF
TRBJ2-5,.,TRBV24-1,CATSDSTGEQETQYF
TRBJ2-1,many,TRBV20-1,CSAFSGALNNEQFF
TRBJ2-1,.,TRBV5-1,CASSLLGTGLGNEQFF
TRBJ1-1,.,TRBV5-5,CASSSLQWNTEAFF
TRBJ2-5,few,TRBV7-8,CASSLTSGGAKETQYF
TRBJ1-1,few,TRBV10-3,CAISVIGGYEAFF
TRBJ2-7,.,TRBV2,CASRFRGDSYEQYF
TRBJ2-3,few,TRBV7-2,CASSLALGTGLYTDTQYF
TRBJ2-5,few,TRBV20-1,CSANWDRGQETQYF
TRBJ2-1,many,TRBV4-3,CASSQDYYNEQFF
TRBJ2-5,.,TRBV6-1,CASSEAGRQETQYF
TRBJ2-5,few,TRBV6-2/TRBV6-3,CASMEGNQETQYF
TRBJ2-5,.,TRBV7-2,CASSSSTYSLQETQYF
TRBJ2-5,few,TRBV20-1,CSAPPPAPEETQYF
TRBJ2-5,few,TRBV25-1,CASSKIGGQETQYF
TRBJ1-1,.,TRBV29-1,CSGTGQLNTEAFF
TRBJ1-3,.,TRBV28,CASSPPISGNTIYF
TRBJ1-1,few,TRBV7-8,CASSLEIWEYTEAFF
TRBJ2-4,few,TRBV6-1,CASSSTGVDQYF
TRBJ2-7,.,TRBV6-1,CASSPSRDSSYEQYF
TRBJ2-7,.,TRBV25-1,CASRRPGGHEQYF